Detailed here is one T cell receptor (beta chain). The antigen remains undetermined. The PCR had 60 Vbeta and 13 Jbeta primers. Original data processing: As a later analysis found, there were 80 million or so unique TCR beta chains, of which roughly 11 million were shared. Sequencing used immunoSEQ multiplex PCR; TCRdb keeps in-frame clones, though not all of them. The V and J calls and clone size are taken from that table; D and trimming were inferred from the DNA. The sample records about 140,000 clones, about four fifths being singletons. The data were taken from a study of cytomegalovirus exposure and HLA in healthy donors. General study points: In a later analysis, donors in an Asian-associated ancestry cluster reportedly had fewer N-insertions in productive TCRs than the cohort mean. According to the study, 180 or so TCR beta chains were cytomegalovirus-associated.

Regarding donors, all were healthy bone marrow donors. This CDR3 region has 15 residues. CDR1 and CDR2 from the germline V gene are SGHAT and FQNNGV. J gave up 9 bases and V 5 bases, and 5 bases lay outside the gene matches. The sample was PBMCs. The chain has TRBV11-2 and TRBJ1-6, with 12 positions matching TRBD1. The source of this sequence is a male donor in good health and CMV-seropositive. The CDR3 nucleotides read TGTGCCAGCAGCGCGGGACAGGGGGCAAGTTCACCCCTCCACTTT. Translating gives CASSAGQGASSPLHF.